The 20 T cell receptor beta chains below were found in one sample sequenced in a study of cytomegalovirus exposure and HLA in healthy donors. TCRdb's copy holds only in-frame clones and misses some; the assay was immunoSEQ multiplex PCR. Of 100,000 to 150,000 clones in the sample, under 90% were seen once. Specimen: PBMCs. These receptors were collected from a woman in her 30s in good health and CMV-seronegative.

The chain is built from TRBV7-2 and TRBJ2-3, with 7 bases lining up with TRBD1. This CDR3 is built from 12 residues. V shed 5 bases and J 5 bases; nucleotides not matched to a gene: 1. From germline, CDR1 is SGHTA and CDR2 FQGNSA. CDR3 sequence reads: CASSNRGDTQYF. The CDR3 region has the DNA TGTGCCAGCAGCAACAGGGGAGATACGCAGTATTTT.

The chain combines TRBV6-4 with TRBJ2-2, with TRBD2 matching 8 bases. The length of the CDR3 is 14 residues. V lost 5 bases, J lost 6 bases, and 5 bases stayed unmatched. Germline CDR1 reads MRHNA; CDR2 reads SNTAGT. The CDR3 region is CASSPTSVPGELFF. CDR3 DNA sequence: TGTGCCAGCAGTCCGACTAGCGTCCCCGGGGAGCTGTTTTTT.

A note on this clone: One junction end disagrees with the germline gene, perhaps due to a read error. V is TRBV2 and J is TRBJ1-2; a weak D match, TRBD1 (5 bases). The CDR3 runs 15 residues. Germline CDR1 is SNHLY and CDR2 is FYNNEI. CDR3 in amino acids: CASSEATGVGYGYTF. The CDR3 DNA reads TGTGCCAGCAGCGAAGCCACGGGGGTTGGCTATGGCTACACCTTC.

The chain recombines TRBV14 with TRBJ1-3, with 8 bases fitting TRBD1. Germline CDR1 is SGHDN and CDR2 is FVKESK. The V gene end was trimmed by 11 bases and the J gene end by 8 bases; junction bases not matched to a gene: 5. This CDR3 is 11 amino acids long. CDR3 region: CAGGQGDTIYF. The CDR3 DNA follows: TGTGCCGGCGGACAGGGAGACACCATATATTTT.

The CDR3 loop is CASSPRGSTDTQYF. CDR3 DNA: TGTGCCAGCAGCCCGAGGGGGTCGACAGATACGCAGTATTTT. The chain links TRBV9 to TRBJ2-3; possibly TRBD1 for D (6 bases). Trimming took off 4 bases at V and 3 bases at J, with 12 bases between the two ends. CDR3 length: 14 amino acids. Germline assignment: CDR1 SGDLS and CDR2 YYNGEE.

The V gene is TRBV2, the J gene TRBJ1-5; the match to TRBD1 covers 7 bases. Germline loops: CDR1 SNHLY, CDR2 FYNNEI. The trim removed 3 bases at V and 2 bases at J, leaving 1 base unmatched. CDR3 length equals 14 residues. The CDR3 sequence: CASSDRGGNQPQHF. DNA of the CDR3: TGTGCCAGCAGTGACAGGGGGGGCAATCAGCCCCAGCATTTT.

This clone was seen only a few times. V is TRBV18 and J is TRBJ1-6; weak D call: TRBD1 (5 bases). The V and J ends lost 6 bases and 7 bases respectively, with 19 bases between them. In germline, CDR1 is KGHSH, CDR2 LQKENI. CDR3 length equals 16 residues. CDR3 nucleotide sequence: TGTGCCAGCTCCCGGGGTAGGGGAGGTTCCAATTCACCCCTCCACTTT. It codes for CASSRGRGGSNSPLHF.

This chain uses TRBV9 with TRBJ1-2; 8 bases line up with TRBD1. The germline gives CDR1 SGDLS, CDR2 YYNGEE. V lost 3 bases and J lost 8; bases outside the gene matches: 15. This CDR3 spans 16 amino acids. Here the CDR3 reads CASSGTSQRTGLGYTF. DNA of the CDR3: TGTGCCAGCAGCGGCACCTCTCAGAGGACAGGGTTAGGCTACACCTTC.

The rearrangement joins TRBV18 to TRBJ2-4, with TRBD1 matching 8 bases. Germline V gives CDR1 KGHSH, CDR2 LQKENI. This CDR3 region has 15 residues. Trimming took 5 bases from V and 1 from J; bases not matched to a gene: 4. CDR3 loop: CASSSRDRAKNIQYF. As DNA, the CDR3 is TGTGCCAGCTCATCCCGGGACAGGGCCAAAAACATTCAGTACTTC.

The chain couples TRBV5-8 to TRBJ1-1; possibly TRBD1 for D (6 bases). The ends were cut back, 4 bases at V and 9 bases at J, with 13 bases in the middle. The CDR3 has 12 residues. Germline assignment: CDR1 SGHTS and CDR2 YDEGEE. CDR3 in amino acids: CASSRRGAQAFF. DNA of the CDR3: TGTGCCAGCAGCCGGCGGGGGGCGCAAGCTTTCTTT.

This sequence joins TRBV5-1 and TRBJ2-7; 7 bases align to TRBD2. Germline loops: CDR1 SGHRS, CDR2 YFSETQ. After removal of 4 bases from V and 6 bases from J, the junction contained 10 bases not matched to a gene. The CDR3 covers 14 residues. CDR3 amino acids: CASSPRLGGGEQYF. The CDR3 DNA is TGCGCCAGCAGCCCGCGGTTGGGGGGGGGCGAGCAGTACTTC. Looking up the rest from reference TRBV5-1 and TRBJ2-7 gives the full variable domain: KAGVTQTPRYLIKTRGQQVTLSCSPISGHRSVSWYQQTPGQGLQFLFEYFSETQRNKGNFPGRFSGRQFSNSRSEMNVSTLELGDSALYLCASSPRLGGGEQYFGPGTRLTVT.

The chain combines TRBV19 with TRBJ1-5, with D unclear. V lost 6 bases, J lost 0 bases, and 15 bases lay in between. This CDR3 comprises 16 residues. The germline gives CDR1 LNHDA, CDR2 SQIVND (reference sequence). The CDR3 spells CASSPIRQVSNQPQHF. The DNA for the CDR3 is TGTGCCAGTAGCCCCATCCGGCAGGTTAGCAATCAGCCCCAGCATTTT.

The chain uses TRBV4-1 and TRBJ1-1; D perhaps matches TRBD1 (6 bases). Trimming removed 1 base from V and 4 bases from J, with 13 bases in between. Germline V CDR1 and CDR2: MGHRA, YSYEKL. This CDR3 has 15 amino acids. The CDR3 is CASSQVQGSFTEAFF. CDR3 nucleotide sequence: TGCGCCAGCAGCCAAGTACAGGGTTCGTTCACTGAAGCTTTCTTT.

The V call is TRBV7-2, the J call TRBJ2-7; D remains unclear. Trimming left V 4 bases short and J 1 base short, with 8 bases between. The germline V gene encodes CDR1 SGHTA and CDR2 FQGNSA. This CDR3 is built from 13 residues. CDR3 residues: CASSSRSSYEQYF. The DNA of the CDR3 is TGTGCCAGCAGCTCGAGGAGTTCCTACGAGCAGTACTTC.

The V gene is TRBV7-2, the J gene TRBJ1-4; the match to TRBD1 covers 8 bases. After removal of 1 base from V and 5 bases from J, the junction contained 6 bases not matched to a gene. Germline V lookup: CDR1 SGHTA, CDR2 FQGNSA. The CDR3 has 16 residues. DNA for the CDR3: TGTGCCAGCAGCTTAGGGTTACACAGGGGGAATGAAAAACTGTTTTTT. Protein sequence: CASSLGLHRGNEKLFF.

This chain uses TRBV2 with TRBJ2-5, with 7 bases aligning to TRBD1. Per germline, CDR1 SNHLY and CDR2 FYNNEI. V dropped 0 bases and J dropped 5; count of bases not matched to a gene: 6. The CDR3 is 15 amino acids. The CDR3 spells CASSEARGGRETQYF. The CDR3 DNA follows: TGTGCCAGCAGTGAAGCGCGAGGGGGCCGGGAGACCCAGTACTTC.

This clone showed up just a few times. CDR3 residues: CAWSLTTGAYGYTF. The DNA of the CDR3 is TGTGCCTGGAGTCTAACCACAGGGGCCTATGGCTACACCTTC. The chain employs TRBV30 and TRBJ1-2; 7 bases map to TRBD1. The CDR3 runs 14 residues. Germline CDR1 reads GTSNPN; CDR2 reads SVGIG (reference sequence). V shed 2 bases, J shed 4 bases, and the junction held 7 bases outside the gene matches.

There are a few counts of this clone. The V gene is TRBV5-1, the J gene TRBJ1-6, with TRBD1 matching 11 bases. Germline loops: CDR1 SGHRS, CDR2 YFSETQ. The CDR3 contains 19 residues. The junction had 12 bases not matched to a gene; V was cut back by 0 bases and J by 7 bases. The DNA for the CDR3 is TGCGCCAGCAGCTTGGGACCCCTGGGACAGGGGGTAGGAAATTCACCCCTCCACTTT. Its protein product is CASSLGPLGQGVGNSPLHF. The whole variable domain, filled in from reference TRBV5-1 and TRBJ1-6, reads KAGVTQTPRYLIKTRGQQVTLSCSPISGHRSVSWYQQTPGQGLQFLFEYFSETQRNKGNFPGRFSGRQFSNSRSEMNVSTLELGDSALYLCASSLGPLGQGVGNSPLHFGNGTRLTVT.

The genes are TRBV15 and TRBJ2-3; 8 bases are shared with TRBD2. Trimming removed 8 bases from V and 1 base from J; junction bases left unmatched: 5. The CDR3 loop spans 14 amino acids. Germline values: CDR1 LNHNV, CDR2 YYDKDF (reference sequence). The chain's CDR3 is CATATGLGTDTQYF. The DNA for the CDR3 is TGTGCCACCGCAACGGGACTAGGCACAGATACGCAGTATTTT. Variable domain in full (rest from reference TRBV15 and TRBJ2-3): DAMVIQNPRYQVTQFGKPVTLSCSQTLNHNVMYWYQQKSSQAPKLLFHYYDKDFNNEADTPDNFQSRRPNTSFCFLDIRSPGLGDTAMYLCATATGLGTDTQYFGPGTRLTVL.

The chain combines TRBV18 with TRBJ1-4; D is perhaps TRBD1 (6 bases). This CDR3 is 15 amino acids long. Germline CDR1 and CDR2: KGHSH and LQKENI. V was cut by 5 bases and J by 5 bases, with 15 bases left in between. CDR3 amino acids: CASSLTDSYNEKLFF. CDR3 bases: TGTGCCAGCTCATTAACGGACAGCTACAATGAAAAACTGTTTTTT.